This T cell receptor gamma chain derives from a study of gamma-delta chains in newborns, infants, children. For the study at large: Polyclonal expansion of innate γδ T cells after birth follows microbial exposure.

This clone occurred a few times. The same CDR3 also results from other DNA sequences found in this sample. TCRdb redid the clone calls on the reads with CATT. The sample lists a few thousand gamma-chain clones; roughly 29% were seen once. The source is a child who was a newborn, infant or young child, either healthy, febrile or measles-vaccinated (not recorded which). What was sequenced was blood.

This CDR3 reads CALWELQELGKKIKVF. CDR3 sequence (DNA): TGTGCCTTGTGGGAACTACAAGAGTTGGGCAAAAAAATCAAGGTATTT. The genes are TRGV9 and TRGJP. V lost 4 bases to trimming and J lost 4 bases; unmatched junction nucleotides: 4. CDR3 length equals 16 residues. Germline CDR1 reads GITISATS; CDR2 reads ISYDGTV (reference sequence).